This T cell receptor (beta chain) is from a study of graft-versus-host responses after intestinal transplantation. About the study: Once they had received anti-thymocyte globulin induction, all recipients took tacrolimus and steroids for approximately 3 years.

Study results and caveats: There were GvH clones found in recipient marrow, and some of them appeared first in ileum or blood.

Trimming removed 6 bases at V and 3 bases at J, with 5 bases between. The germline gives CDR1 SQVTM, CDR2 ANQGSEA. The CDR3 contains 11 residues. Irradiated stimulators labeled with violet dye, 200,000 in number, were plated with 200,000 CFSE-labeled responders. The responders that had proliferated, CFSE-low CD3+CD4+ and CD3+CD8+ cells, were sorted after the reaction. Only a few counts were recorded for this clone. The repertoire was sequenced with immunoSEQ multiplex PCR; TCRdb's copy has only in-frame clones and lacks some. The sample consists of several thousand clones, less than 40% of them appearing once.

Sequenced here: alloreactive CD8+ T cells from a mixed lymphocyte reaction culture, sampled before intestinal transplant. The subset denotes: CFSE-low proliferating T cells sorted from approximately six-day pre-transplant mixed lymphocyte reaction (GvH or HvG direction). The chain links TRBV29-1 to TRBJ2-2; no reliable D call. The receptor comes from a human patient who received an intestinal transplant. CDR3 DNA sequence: TGCAGCGTCCGGGACACCGGGGAGCTGTTTTTT. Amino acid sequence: CSVRDTGELFF.